The rows below give T cell receptor beta chains drawn from one sample of a study of T cell clones after liver transplantation. Clones were sequenced by immunoSEQ multiplex PCR, and TCRdb holds only the in-frame ones, with some missing. The sample yields 50,000 or so clones, roughly 70% seen once. The sequences come from CD4+ T cells from blood, collected more than 52 months after liver transplant. Receptors were obtained from a human patient who received a liver transplant. Among the T cells, some may be from the graft donor. Each CDR3 is given with its conserved first and last residue. A D gene is named only where the DNA matches it firmly. Clone size is shown for a subset of rows, as once, few, many or a class of expanded clone.

>-|TRBV6-1|TRBD1|TRBJ2-2
TGTGCCAGCTTACCGGGACAGGGGGCCACCGGGGAGCTGTTTTTT
CASLPGQGATGELFF
>-|TRBV6-5|-|TRBJ1-5
TGTGCCAGCAGTTACTCAGGGGCCCAACAGCCCCAGCATTTT
CASSYSGAQQPQHF
>many|TRBV6-1|-|TRBJ1-2
TGTGCCAGCAGTGAAAGGTCCTCCCAGGTCGTGGGCTACACCTTC
CASSERSSQVVGYTF
>-|TRBV5-1|-|TRBJ1-5
TGCGCCAGCAGCTTGGGAGAGCGTCAGCCCCAGCATTTT
CASSLGERQPQHF
>once|TRBV30|-|TRBJ1-5
TGTGCCTGGAGTGTGAGAGGGAGTACCAGACAGCCCCAGCATTTT
CAWSVRGSTRQPQHF
>-|TRBV6-5|-|TRBJ2-4
TGTGCCAGCAGTGACAGACGCGGGGACATTCAGTACTTC
CASSDRRGDIQYF
>-|TRBV7-2|-|TRBJ2-3
TGTGCCAGCAGCTTTATTACAACAGATACGCAGTATTTT
CASSFITTDTQYF
>-|TRBV6-1|-|TRBJ1-6
TGTGCCAGCAGGTCCGGGGGTAACAATTCACCCCTCCACTTT
CASRSGGNNSPLHF
>-|TRBV19|TRBD2|TRBJ2-5
TGTGCCAGTAGTATAGATCTATCTAGCGGGGTTCAAGAGACCCAGTACTTC
CASSIDLSSGVQETQYF
>-|TRBV5-1|-|TRBJ2-1
TGCGCCAGCAGCCTCCGGGACAAGTACAATGAGCAGTTCTTC
CASSLRDKYNEQFF
>-|TRBV19|TRBD1|TRBJ1-1
TGTGCCAGTACAAGCCGGGACAGGGGAGGAGGAACTGAAGCTTTCTTT
CASTSRDRGGGTEAFF
>-|TRBV7-9|TRBD1|TRBJ1-4
TGTGCCAGCAGCTTCACAGGGGATGAAAAACTGTTTTTT
CASSFTGDEKLFF
>-|TRBV27|-|TRBJ1-6
TGTGCCAGCAGTTTTACAGGGTATAATAATTCACCCCTCCACTTT
CASSFTGYNNSPLHF
>once|TRBV5-1|TRBD1|TRBJ2-5
TGCGCCAGCAGCTTGGAACGGCTGCAGGGGGCCCAGTACTTC
CASSLERLQGAQYF
>-|TRBV5-4|-|TRBJ1-2
TGTGCCAGCAGCCTGATGACAGGCGACACCTATGGCTACACCTTC
CASSLMTGDTYGYTF
>few|TRBV6-4|TRBD2|TRBJ2-3
TGTGCCAGCAGTGACTCGAAAGTAAGCGGGGGTAGGACAGATACGCAGTATTTT
CASSDSKVSGGRTDTQYF
>once|TRBV7-9|-|TRBJ2-2
TGTGCCAGCAGTCCGAGGGTTGTAGTTCCCGGGGAGCTGTTTTTT
CASSPRVVVPGELFF
>-|TRBV11-2|-|TRBJ2-4
TGTGCCAGCAGCTTTCAGGGGCGCATTCAGTACTTC
CASSFQGRIQYF
>-|TRBV16|-|TRBJ1-4
TGTGCCAGCAGTGCTTCTTTAGGGAGTGAAAAACTGTTTTTT
CASSASLGSEKLFF
>-|TRBV11-1|-|TRBJ1-5
TGTGCCAGCAGCCGGGGCGTTGGACAGCCCCAGCATTTT
CASSRGVGQPQHF
>-|TRBV28|TRBD1|TRBJ1-2
TGTGCCAGTCGGCCGGGGACAGGGGGAAGAGGCTACACCTTC
CASRPGTGGRGYTF
>few|TRBV7-9|-|TRBJ2-7
TGTGCCAGCAGCTTGGATACGACGCCCTACGAGCAGTACTTC
CASSLDTTPYEQYF
>-|TRBV6-5|-|TRBJ1-6
TGTGCCAGCAGTCTCAGGGACTCACCCCTCCACTTT
CASSLRDSPLHF
>-|TRBV10-3|-|TRBJ2-3
TGTGCCATCAGTGATAAGGGGATCACAGATACGCAGTATTTT
CAISDKGITDTQYF
>few|TRBV7-8|TRBD1|TRBJ2-7
TGTGCCAGCAGCTTAGGGGACAGTCGTGAGCAGTACTTC
CASSLGDSREQYF
>few|TRBV19|-|TRBJ2-2
TGTGCCAGTAGTATCCCCGTGGGAGGCGGGGAGCTGTTTTTT
CASSIPVGGGELFF
>few|TRBV28|TRBD2|TRBJ2-1
TGTGCCAGCAGTTTGATGACTAGCGGGGGGCCATCCCTTTTTGAAAATGAGCAGTTCTTC
CASSLMTSGGPSLFENEQFF
>-|TRBV6-1|-|TRBJ1-1
TGTGCCAGCAGTGTGTCCCGGGCGGGGACTGAAGCTTTCTTT
CASSVSRAGTEAFF
>few|TRBV30|-|TRBJ1-6
TGTGCCTGGAGTCCGGGGCAGAATTCACCCCTCCACTTT
CAWSPGQNSPLHF
>few|TRBV27|TRBD2|TRBJ2-1
TGTGCCAGCAGTCTCCGGACTAGCGGGGGGGCGGATGAGCAGTTCTTC
CASSLRTSGGADEQFF
>-|TRBV5-4|-|TRBJ2-2
TGTGCCAGCAGCTTAAGACACCAAACCGGGGAGCTGTTTTTT
CASSLRHQTGELFF
>-|TRBV6-4|TRBD2|TRBJ2-1
TGTGCCAGCAGCCCTCTTACTAGCGGTAACAATGAGCAGTTCTTC
CASSPLTSGNNEQFF
>many|TRBV21-1|-|TRBJ2-3
TGTGCCAGCAGCCCGGAAACGGCCCTCACAGATACGCAGTATTTT
CASSPETALTDTQYF
>-|TRBV4-1|-|TRBJ2-7
TGCGCCAGCAGCCAAGAGGATTTTGTCAGGTCCAACGAGCAGTACTTC
CASSQEDFVRSNEQYF
>medium-sized|TRBV2|-|TRBJ1-6
TGTGCCAGCAGTGTGGAGGACCCTAGAAATAATTCACCCCTCCACTTT
CASSVEDPRNNSPLHF
>-|TRBV2|-|TRBJ2-3
TGTGCCAGCAGTTCCCTTAGAAGTAACACAGATACGCAGTATTTT
CASSSLRSNTDTQYF
>-|TRBV15|TRBD1|TRBJ2-2
TGTGCCACCAGCAGAGACCGGGGACAGGGAGGGCCCGGGGAGCTGTTTTTT
CATSRDRGQGGPGELFF